Listed here is a single T cell receptor (beta chain). Its antigen is not identified. The sample originates from a study of PD-L1 blockade in urothelial cancer. For the study at large: At 6 weeks and at 3 weeks (second dose) after treatment start, blood was analyzed. Study-wide points: At the 3-week point, tumor-associated blood clones expanded more in durable-benefit patients.

The time point: pretreatment peripheral blood. The patients had locally advanced or metastatic urothelial carcinoma. Each patient gave between 1 and 8 samples, pretreatment and on-treatment. Method: immunoSEQ multiplex PCR; TCRdb's copy keeps in-frame clones and lacks some. This table holds 95,000 or so clones, around 86% found once. The CDR3 sequence is 15 residues long. Germline values: CDR1 SGDLS, CDR2 YYNGEE. Trimming removed 4 bases from V and 4 bases from J, with 17 bases in between. V is TRBV9 and J is TRBJ2-5, with unresolved D. Material: PBMCs, obtained around atezolizumab (anti-PD-L1) treatment. The clonotype originates from a man in his sixties with urothelial cancer. The CDR3 bases are TGTGCCAGCAGCCTAGGAACCGGGTTCGGAGAGACCCAGTACTTC. It is translated as CASSLGTGFGETQYF.